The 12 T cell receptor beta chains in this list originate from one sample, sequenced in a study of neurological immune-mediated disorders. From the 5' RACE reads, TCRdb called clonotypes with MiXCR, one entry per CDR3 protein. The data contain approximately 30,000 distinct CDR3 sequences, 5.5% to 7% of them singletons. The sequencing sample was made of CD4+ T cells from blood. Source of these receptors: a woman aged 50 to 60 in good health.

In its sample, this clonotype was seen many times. In DNA, the CDR3 is TGTGCCAGCAGCGTAGACGCGTTGGGTCAGCCCCAGCATTTT. Amino acid sequence: CASSVDALGQPQHF. The chain has TRBV9 and TRBJ1-5; D gene ambiguous. V lost 0 bases and J 6 bases, leaving 10 bases between the germline ends. CDR3 length: 14 amino acids. The germline V gene has CDR1 SGDLS and CDR2 YYNGEE.

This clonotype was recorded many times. CDR3 sequence (DNA): TGCAGTGCTCCTATACTAGCGGGAGGGTCAGATACGCAGTATTTT. Residues: CSAPILAGGSDTQYF. The rearrangement uses TRBV20-1 and TRBJ2-3, with 13 bases lining up with TRBD2. V shed 5 bases, J shed 4 bases, and the junction held 6 bases outside the gene matches. The germline V gene has CDR1 DFQATT and CDR2 SNEGSKA (reference sequence). This CDR3 spans 15 amino acids.

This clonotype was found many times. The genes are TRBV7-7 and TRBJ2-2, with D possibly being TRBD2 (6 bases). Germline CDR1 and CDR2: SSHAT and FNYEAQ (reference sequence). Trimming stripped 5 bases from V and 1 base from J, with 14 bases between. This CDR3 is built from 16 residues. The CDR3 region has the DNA TGTGCCAGCAGCGAAAGGCGGGGAGGGAACACCGGGGAGCTGTTTTTT. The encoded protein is CASSERRGGNTGELFF.

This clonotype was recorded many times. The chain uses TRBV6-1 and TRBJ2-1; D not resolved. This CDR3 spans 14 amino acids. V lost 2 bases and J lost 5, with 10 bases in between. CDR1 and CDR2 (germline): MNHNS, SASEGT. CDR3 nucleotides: TGTGCCAGCAGTGAAATCAAGGAGAACAATGAGCAGTTCTTC. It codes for CASSEIKENNEQFF.

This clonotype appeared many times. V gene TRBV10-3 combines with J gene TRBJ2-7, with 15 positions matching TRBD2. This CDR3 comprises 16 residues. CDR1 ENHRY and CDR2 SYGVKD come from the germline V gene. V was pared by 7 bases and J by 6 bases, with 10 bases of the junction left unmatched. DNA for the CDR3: TGTGCCATCAAAGCGGGACTAGCGGGGGGCCCGCCCGAGCAGTACTTC. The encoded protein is CAIKAGLAGGPPEQYF.

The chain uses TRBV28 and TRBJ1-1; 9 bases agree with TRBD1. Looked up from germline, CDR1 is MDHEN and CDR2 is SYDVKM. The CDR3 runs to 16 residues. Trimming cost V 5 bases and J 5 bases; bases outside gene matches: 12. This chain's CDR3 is CASSSHPGQGKTEAFF. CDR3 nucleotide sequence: TGTGCCAGCAGTAGCCACCCCGGACAGGGGAAGACTGAAGCTTTCTTT.

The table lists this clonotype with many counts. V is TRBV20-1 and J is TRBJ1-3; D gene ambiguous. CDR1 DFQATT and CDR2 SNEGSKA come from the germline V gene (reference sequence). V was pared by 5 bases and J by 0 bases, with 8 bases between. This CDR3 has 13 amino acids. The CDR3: CSAPIVSGNTIYF. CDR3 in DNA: TGCAGTGCTCCGATCGTCTCTGGAAACACCATATATTTT.

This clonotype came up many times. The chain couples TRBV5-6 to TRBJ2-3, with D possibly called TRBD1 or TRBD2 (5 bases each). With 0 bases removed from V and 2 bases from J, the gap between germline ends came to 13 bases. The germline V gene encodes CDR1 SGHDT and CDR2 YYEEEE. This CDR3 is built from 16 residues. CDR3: CASSLGWGFDTDTQYF. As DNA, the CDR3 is TGTGCCAGCAGCTTGGGATGGGGGTTTGACACAGATACGCAGTATTTT.

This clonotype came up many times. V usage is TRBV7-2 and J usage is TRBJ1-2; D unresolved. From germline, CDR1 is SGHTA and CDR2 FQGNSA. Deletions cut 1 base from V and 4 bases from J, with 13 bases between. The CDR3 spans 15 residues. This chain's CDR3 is CASSLVVPTSYGYTF. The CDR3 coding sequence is TGTGCCAGCAGCTTAGTAGTCCCAACGAGCTATGGCTACACCTTC.

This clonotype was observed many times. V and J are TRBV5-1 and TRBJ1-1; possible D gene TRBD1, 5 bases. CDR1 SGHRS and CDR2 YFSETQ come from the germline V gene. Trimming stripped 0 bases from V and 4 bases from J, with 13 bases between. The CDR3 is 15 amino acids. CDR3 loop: CASSLDGGSTTEAFF. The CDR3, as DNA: TGCGCCAGCAGCTTGGATGGGGGGTCGACCACTGAAGCTTTCTTT.

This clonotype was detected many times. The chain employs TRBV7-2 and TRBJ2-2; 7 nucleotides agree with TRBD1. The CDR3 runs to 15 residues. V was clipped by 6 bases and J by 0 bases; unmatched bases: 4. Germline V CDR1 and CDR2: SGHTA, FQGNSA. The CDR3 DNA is TGTGCCAGCAGGCCCGGGACAGCGAACACCGGGGAGCTGTTTTTT. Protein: CASRPGTANTGELFF.

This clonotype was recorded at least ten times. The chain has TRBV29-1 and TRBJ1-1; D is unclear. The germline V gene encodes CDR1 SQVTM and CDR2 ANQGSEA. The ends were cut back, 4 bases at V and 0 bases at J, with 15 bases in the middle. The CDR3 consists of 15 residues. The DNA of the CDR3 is TGCAGCGTTGTGGAGATGGGAGTTATGAACACTGAAGCTTTCTTT. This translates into CSVVEMGVMNTEAFF.